These 30 T cell receptor beta chains originate from one sample sequenced in a study of cytomegalovirus exposure and HLA in healthy donors. The PCR was carried out with 60 Vbeta primers and 13 Jbeta primers. The data were produced by immunoSEQ multiplex PCR, yet TCRdb's version contains in-frame clones alone and is incomplete. The sample consists of almost 85,000 clones, about 77% of them appearing once. Input material: PBMCs. The receptors were sampled from a male donor in good health and CMV-seropositive.

The CDR3 is CASTPSEFETQYF. The CDR3 DNA is TGTGCCAGCACCCCTTCCGAGTTCGAGACCCAGTACTTC. The chain employs TRBV7-7 and TRBJ2-5; D not resolved. The V gene lost 7 bases and the J gene lost 5 bases, with 14 bases spanning the gap. The germline CDR1 and CDR2 sequences are SSHAT and FNYEAQ (reference sequence). The CDR3 is made up of 13 amino acids.

In regard to this clone: Other DNA sequences within the sample encode an identical CDR3. The genes are TRBV28 and TRBJ2-1; weak D call: TRBD2 (5 bases). V was clipped by 2 bases and J by 7 bases, with 6 bases between them. In germline, CDR1 is MDHEN, CDR2 SYDVKM. This CDR3 region has 12 residues. The CDR3 DNA is TGTGCCAGCAGTTTACGGGGAAATGAGCAGTTCTTC. It is translated as CASSLRGNEQFF.

This chain joins TRBV27 and TRBJ1-5, with a tentative D call TRBD1 (6 bases). Trimming took 4 bases from V and 4 from J, leaving 20 bases between them. This CDR3 has 17 residues. Germline CDR1 MNHEY, CDR2 SMNVEV (reference sequence). CDR3 sequence (DNA): TGTGCCAGCAGTTCTGCCCGTTTTGTAGGGGGTAATCAGCCCCAGCATTTT. Its translation: CASSSARFVGGNQPQHF.

J is TRBJ2-6 and V is TRBV5-4; D gene ambiguous. V lost 1 base and J lost 0, with 8 bases in between. The CDR3 has 16 residues. CDR1 is SGHNT, CDR2 YYREEE, per germline (reference sequence). The CDR3 here is CASSLLSYSGANVLTF. The CDR3, as DNA: TGTGCCAGCAGCTTGTTATCTTACTCTGGGGCCAACGTCCTGACTTTC.

The sample holds one count of this clone. The gene calls are TRBV19 and TRBJ1-1; the D is unclear. This CDR3 region has 14 residues. V gave up 10 bases and J gave up 0 bases, with 15 bases separating them. CDR1 is LNHDA, CDR2 SQIVND, per germline (reference sequence). The CDR3 here is CATRKPGLNTEAFF. The CDR3 DNA is TGTGCCACACGAAAACCGGGATTGAACACTGAAGCTTTCTTT.

The chain carries TRBV7-3 and TRBJ2-5; 11 nucleotides agree with TRBD1. This CDR3 is 16 amino acids long. J lost 2 bases, V lost 0 bases, and 2 bases had no gene match. Germline CDR1 reads SGHTA; CDR2 reads FQGTGA. The CDR3 sequence: CASSLTRDRGQETQYF. The CDR3 DNA follows: TGTGCCAGCAGCTTAACGAGGGACAGGGGGCAAGAGACCCAGTACTTC.

The chain uses TRBV18 and TRBJ1-1; possibly TRBD1 for D (5 bases). The CDR3 loop spans 15 amino acids. CDR1 is KGHSH and CDR2 is LQKENI in the germline V gene. The ends were cut back, 6 bases at V and 5 bases at J, with 19 bases in the middle. This CDR3 is CASSPAGGLGTEAFF. DNA for the CDR3: TGTGCCAGCTCTCCTGCCGGGGGACTGGGGACTGAAGCTTTCTTT. The full variable domain, completed using reference TRBV18 and TRBJ1-1, is NAGVMQNPRHLVRRRGQEARLRCSPMKGHSHVYWYRQLPEEGLKFMVYLQKENIIDESGMPKERFSAEFPKEGPSILRIQQVVRGDSAAYFCASSPAGGLGTEAFFGQGTRLTVV.

The chain links TRBV6-5 to TRBJ1-5, with D tentatively TRBD1 (5 bases). V lost 4 bases to trimming and J lost 0 bases, with 10 bases between them. This CDR3 contains 15 residues. The germline CDR1 and CDR2 sequences are MNHEY and SVGAGI. The CDR3 reads CASSSDRNSNQPQHF. The CDR3 DNA sequence: TGTGCCAGCAGTTCCGACAGAAATAGCAATCAGCCCCAGCATTTT.

This clone was detected once. The chain recombines TRBV30 with TRBJ1-6; 8 bases are shared with TRBD1. This CDR3 comprises 14 residues. V trimming: 2 bases; J trimming: 9 bases; junction bases outside the gene matches: 6. Germline loops: CDR1 GTSNPN, CDR2 SVGIG (reference sequence). Here the CDR3 reads CAWSRTGGSSPLHF. The CDR3 bases are TGTGCCTGGAGTAGAACAGGGGGTAGTTCACCCCTCCACTTT.

This clone was recorded once. The chain recombines TRBV10-3 with TRBJ2-7; D may be TRBD1 (6 bases). The CDR3 has 14 amino acids. Trimming took off 6 bases at V and 3 bases at J, with 15 bases between the two ends. Germline CDR1 reads ENHRY; CDR2 reads SYGVKD. CDR3 residues: CAIRKGQLGYEQYF. The DNA for the CDR3 is TGTGCCATCAGGAAGGGACAATTGGGCTACGAGCAGTACTTC.

The chain is built from TRBV13 and TRBJ1-1, with D uncertain. Trimming shortened V by 3 bases and J by 3 bases, and 11 bases separated the two germline ends. CDR3 length equals 14 residues. Germline V gives CDR1 PRHDT, CDR2 FYEKMQ (reference sequence). The CDR3 nucleotides are TGTGCCAGCAGCTTCGACCGGGATGACACTGAAGCTTTCTTT. Its translation is CASSFDRDDTEAFF.

This chain connects TRBV11-2 to TRBJ2-1, with 10 bases aligning to TRBD2. CDR3 size: 16 residues. The germline V gene has CDR1 SGHAT and CDR2 FQNNGV. After removal of 2 bases from V and 10 bases from J, the junction contained 11 bases not matched to a gene. The CDR3, as DNA: TGTGCCAGCAGCTTATTAGCGGGAGGCAGTCAATACGAGCAGTTCTTC. Protein product: CASSLLAGGSQYEQFF.

The chain combines TRBV28 with TRBJ2-1; tentative D call: TRBD1 (5 bases). V lost 2 bases to trimming and J lost 8 bases, with 19 bases between them. Germline V gene lookup returns CDR1 MDHEN and CDR2 SYDVKM. The CDR3 runs to 16 residues. The chain's CDR3 is CASSLRGAGSLHEQFF. The CDR3 nucleotides are TGTGCCAGCAGTTTACGAGGCGCAGGGTCACTCCATGAGCAGTTCTTC.

The chain carries TRBV5-6 and TRBJ2-7; D not resolved. CDR3 length equals 12 residues. From germline, CDR1 is SGHDT and CDR2 YYEEEE. Deletions cut 4 bases from V and 3 bases from J, with 8 bases between. The CDR3 sequence: CASSASSYEQYF. The DNA for the CDR3 is TGTGCCAGCAGCGCCTCCAGCTACGAGCAGTACTTC.

This clone showed up just a few times. DNA of the CDR3: TGTGCCAGCAGCTTAAAGCGTCTAGCGGGGACGGGGAGCTACGAGCAGTACTTC. This sequence encodes CASSLKRLAGTGSYEQYF. The rearrangement joins TRBV7-2 to TRBJ2-7; 9 bases agree with TRBD2. CDR3 length equals 18 residues. The germline gives CDR1 SGHTA, CDR2 FQGNSA. Trimming at V came to 2 bases and at J to 3 bases, leaving 14 bases not matched to a gene. The full variable domain, completed using reference TRBV7-2 and TRBJ2-7, is GAGVSQSPSNKVTEKGKDVELRCDPISGHTALYWYRQSLGQGLEFLIYFQGNSAPDKSGLPSDRFSAERTGGSVSTLTIQRTQQEDSAVYLCASSLKRLAGTGSYEQYFGPGTRLTVT.

Of note for this clone: A junction end diverges from the germline sequence, so it may reflect a read error. The chain joins TRBV6-1 to TRBJ1-1; a possible D gene is TRBD1 (6 bases). Germline CDR1 and CDR2: MNHNS and SASEGT. This CDR3 has 12 residues. This chain's CDR3 is CASSQTGTISYF. The CDR3 DNA is TGTGCCAGCAGCCAGACAGGAACCATCTCTTACTTT.

This clone was counted between two and nine times. The rearrangement joins TRBV19 to TRBJ1-5; 9 bases line up with TRBD1. V gave up 7 bases and J gave up 7 bases; unmatched junction bases: 8. CDR3 length: 14 residues. The germline CDR1 and CDR2 sequences are LNHDA and SQIVND (reference sequence). The CDR3 DNA sequence: TGTGCCAGTACCACGGGACAGGGTGGCCAGCCCCAGCATTTT. Amino acids: CASTTGQGGQPQHF.

The chain uses TRBV30 and TRBJ1-2; TRBD1 agrees at 8 bases. This CDR3 is 12 amino acids long. V trimming: 4 bases; J trimming: 7 bases; junction bases outside the gene matches: 5. The germline gives CDR1 GTSNPN, CDR2 SVGIG (reference sequence). The CDR3 loop is CAWTYRGGGYTF. CDR3 coding DNA: TGTGCCTGGACCTACAGGGGGGGTGGCTACACCTTC.

The V gene is TRBV9, the J gene TRBJ2-7; 8 bases map to TRBD2. V lost 10 bases and J lost 5; bases outside the gene matches: 11. CDR3 size: 13 residues. Germline values: CDR1 SGDLS, CDR2 YYNGEE. The CDR3 DNA sequence: TGTGCCCGTGACTCGGGACTAGGTCACGAGCAGTACTTC. As protein: CARDSGLGHEQYF.

The chain is built from TRBV7-9 and TRBJ2-3; 7 bases line up with TRBD2. V lost 5 bases and J lost 6; bases outside the gene matches: 14. This CDR3 spans 16 amino acids. Germline V gene data show CDR1 as SEHNR and CDR2 as FQNEAQ (reference sequence). The chain's CDR3 is CASSALGGRALDTQYF. Written as DNA, the CDR3 is TGTGCCAGCAGCGCACTTGGTGGGAGGGCCCTGGATACGCAGTATTTT.

The rearrangement links TRBV27 to TRBJ2-7; 10 bases match TRBD1. After removal of 4 bases from V and 4 bases from J, the junction contained 10 bases not matched to a gene. The germline V gene encodes CDR1 MNHEY and CDR2 SMNVEV (reference sequence). The CDR3 runs 16 residues. The CDR3 DNA is TGTGCCAGCAGTTCCCAAGGACAGGGGGTATCTTACGAGCAGTACTTC. Its translation is CASSSQGQGVSYEQYF.

The V gene is TRBV5-6, the J gene TRBJ2-3; 7 bases map to TRBD2. Germline values: CDR1 SGHDT, CDR2 YYEEEE. After removal of 0 bases from V and 1 base from J, the junction contained 11 bases not matched to a gene. The CDR3 is made up of 18 amino acids. The CDR3 DNA reads as TGTGCCAGCAGCTTGGCCTTATTGGGCGGGGGAGGCACAGATACGCAGTATTTT. Amino acids: CASSLALLGGGGTDTQYF.

The chain employs TRBV2 and TRBJ2-7; 10 bases agree with TRBD2. Germline lookup yields CDR1 SNHLY and CDR2 FYNNEI. Unmatched junction bases numbered 3, after V lost 5 bases and J lost 2 bases. The CDR3 has 14 amino acids. This CDR3 reads CASSPGLAAYEQYF. The CDR3 coding sequence is TGTGCCAGCAGTCCCGGACTAGCGGCCTACGAGCAGTACTTC. The whole variable domain, remainder taken from reference TRBV2 and TRBJ2-7, is EPEVTQTPSHQVTQMGQEVILRCVPISNHLYFYWYRQILGQKVEFLVSFYNNEISEKSEIFDDQFSVERPDGSNFTLKIRSTKLEDSAMYFCASSPGLAAYEQYFGPGTRLTVT.

V gene TRBV19 combines with J gene TRBJ2-2, with 10 positions matching TRBD1. V trimming: 7 bases; J trimming: 5 bases; junction bases outside the gene matches: 10. The CDR3 consists of 16 residues. Germline lookup yields CDR1 LNHDA and CDR2 SQIVND (reference sequence). The CDR3 here is CASTDRQGARTGELFF. The DNA of the CDR3 is TGTGCCAGTACTGACCGACAGGGGGCGCGGACCGGGGAGCTGTTTTTT.

This clone was counted between two and nine times. This rearrangement joins TRBV11-2 to TRBJ1-2; 7 bases align to TRBD1. The V gene end was trimmed by 0 bases and the J gene end by 8 bases; junction bases not matched to a gene: 6. From germline, CDR1 is SGHAT and CDR2 FQNNGV. The CDR3 covers 14 residues. The CDR3 DNA follows: TGTGCCAGCAGCTTAGAACAGGGGCCGACCGGCTACACCTTC. Amino acids: CASSLEQGPTGYTF. Full variable domain (rest looked up from reference TRBV11-2 and TRBJ1-2): EAGVAQSPRYKIIEKRQSVAFWCNPISGHATLYWYQQILGQGPKLLIQFQNNGVVDDSQLPKDRFSAERLKGVDSTLKIQPAKLEDSAVYLCASSLEQGPTGYTFGSGTRLTVV.

This rearrangement joins TRBV28 to TRBJ1-2; 9 bases line up with TRBD1. Germline CDR1 and CDR2: MDHEN and SYDVKM. V trimming: 8 bases; J trimming: 7 bases; junction bases outside the gene matches: 14. The CDR3 runs to 15 residues. The CDR3 protein is CASRPPGQGLRGYTF. The CDR3 region has the DNA TGTGCCAGCCGACCCCCGGGACAGGGCTTGCGTGGCTACACCTTC.

CDR3 bases: TGTGCCAGCGGGACAGGTCGAAACACCATATATTTT. Its translation: CASGTGRNTIYF. This chain links TRBV28 with TRBJ1-3, with TRBD1 identical over 8 bases. CDR1 is MDHEN and CDR2 is SYDVKM in the germline V gene. Trimming took 8 bases from V and 5 from J; bases not matched to a gene: 2. The CDR3 is 12 amino acids. The variable domain in full, completed from reference TRBV28 and TRBJ1-3, reads DVKVTQSSRYLVKRTGEKVFLECVQDMDHENMFWYRQDPGLGLRLIYFSYDVKMKEKGDIPEGYSVSREKKERFSLILESASTNQTSMYLCASGTGRNTIYFGEGSWLTVV.

The chain couples TRBV5-1 to TRBJ1-1; a weak D match, TRBD1 (5 bases). Germline CDR1 is SGHRS and CDR2 is YFSETQ. This CDR3 has 15 residues. V was shortened by 3 bases and J by 0 bases, with 12 bases between the two germline ends. The DNA of the CDR3 is TGCGCCAGCAGCTGGGGCTCGACCCTGAACACTGAAGCTTTCTTT. Residues: CASSWGSTLNTEAFF.

The CDR3 reads CASSPSPAENTEAFF. The CDR3 bases are TGTGCCAGCAGCCCTTCCCCGGCGGAGAACACTGAAGCTTTCTTT. V usage is TRBV28 and J usage is TRBJ1-1, with D uncertain. With 6 bases removed from V and 1 base from J, the gap between germline ends came to 15 bases. Per germline, CDR1 MDHEN and CDR2 SYDVKM. The CDR3 spans 15 residues.

This sequence joins TRBV6-5 and TRBJ2-7; D possibly corresponds to TRBD2 (6 bases). The germline V and J ends were trimmed by 5 bases and 2 bases, with 16 bases remaining between them. This CDR3 has 15 residues. Per the germline V gene, CDR1 is MNHEY and CDR2 is SVGAGI. CDR3 nucleotides: TGTGCCAGCAGTGCCCTCAGCGGGTTCCCCTACGAGCAGTACTTC. Translating gives CASSALSGFPYEQYF.